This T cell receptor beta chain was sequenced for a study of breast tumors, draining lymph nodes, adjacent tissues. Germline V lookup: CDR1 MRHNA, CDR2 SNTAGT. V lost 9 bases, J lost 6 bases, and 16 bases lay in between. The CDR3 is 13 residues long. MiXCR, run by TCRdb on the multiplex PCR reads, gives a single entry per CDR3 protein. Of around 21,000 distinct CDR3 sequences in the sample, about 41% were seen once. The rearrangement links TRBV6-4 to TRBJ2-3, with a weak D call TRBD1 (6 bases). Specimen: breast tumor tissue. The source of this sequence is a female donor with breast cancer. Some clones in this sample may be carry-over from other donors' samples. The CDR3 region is CARGPGVGDTQYF. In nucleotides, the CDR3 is TGTGCCAGGGGGCCAGGGGTAGGGGATACGCAGTATTTT.